Listed below are T cell receptor beta chains from one sample, sequenced in a study of beta chain features in type 1 diabetes. The table came from immunoSEQ multiplex PCR; TCRdb's copy has only in-frame clones and leaves some out. There are some 370,000 clones in the sample; around a tenth occur only once, and roughly 0.54% lies in the top ten. The specimen was central memory CD4+ T cells from blood. These receptors originate from a man aged 30 to 39 with type 1 diabetes. Each CDR3 is given without its conserved first and last residue. The order of the fields is CDR3 length, J gene, V gene, CDR3 protein.

length: 9
J: TRBJ2-1
V: TRBV7-2
CDR3: ASSDYNEQF

length: 12
J: TRBJ1-2
V: TRBV18
CDR3: ASSPQGQGYGYT

length: 12
J: TRBJ2-5
V: TRBV27
CDR3: ASTPTGGVKTQY

length: 15
J: TRBJ2-4
V: TRBV18
CDR3: ASSPPGLAGGGNIQY

length: 12
J: TRBJ2-1
V: TRBV7-9
CDR3: ASSSDPEGNEQF

length: 13
J: TRBJ2-1
V: TRBV9
CDR3: ASSLTGDQYNEQF

length: 14
J: TRBJ2-2
V: TRBV19
CDR3: ASSIRTSDSTGELF

length: 10
J: TRBJ2-3
V: TRBV6-6
CDR3: ASSYGVGTQY

length: 10
J: TRBJ2-3
V: TRBV7-2
CDR3: ASSPYTDTQY

length: 13
J: TRBJ2-5
V: TRBV11-2
CDR3: ASSQGWTGEETQY

length: 13
J: TRBJ2-1
V: TRBV27
CDR3: ASSLWLARGNEQF

length: 13
J: TRBJ2-7
V: TRBV5-1
CDR3: ASSLEPGQGREQY

length: 12
J: TRBJ2-2
V: TRBV6-1
CDR3: ASSSDGGTGELF

length: 13
J: TRBJ2-3
V: TRBV11-3
CDR3: ASSLRTGGLDTQY

length: 13
J: TRBJ2-1
V: TRBV15
CDR3: ATSRAPGGPNEQF

length: 9
J: TRBJ2-1
V: TRBV5-6
CDR3: ASSLALEQF

length: 15
J: TRBJ2-2
V: TRBV28
CDR3: ASRKTPLAGVVGELF

length: 11
J: TRBJ2-4
V: TRBV7-9
CDR3: ASSPIRSNIQY

length: 16
J: TRBJ1-2
V: TRBV23-1
CDR3: ASSQTDVIRTGIYGYT

length: 10
J: TRBJ2-1
V: TRBV29-1
CDR3: SVEEGLAVQF